These 6 T cell receptor beta chains were sequenced from one sample in a study of T-cell memory formation after mild COVID-19. TCRdb passed the 5' RACE reads through MiXCR, listing each CDR3 protein once. The table includes some 490,000 distinct CDR3 sequences, roughly 20% detected once. Specimen: PBMCs or a T cell subset sorted from them (not recorded which). Source of these receptors: an adult woman who had mild COVID-19 (a few samples of this study predate the infection). Cell type and time point are not known.

The chain joins TRBV11-3 to TRBJ2-5; D is unclear. The CDR3 contains 14 residues. Trimming removed 6 bases at V and 3 bases at J, with 14 bases between. Per the germline V gene, CDR1 is SGHNT and CDR2 is YENEEA. The CDR3 DNA reads as TGTGCCAGCAGGGCGTCGAGAGGAAAAGAGACCCAGTACTTC. Protein: CASRASRGKETQYF.

This clonotype was observed a few times. The V gene is TRBV14, the J gene TRBJ1-3; 7 bases match TRBD1. Germline assignment: CDR1 SGHDN and CDR2 FVKESK. Trimming took 0 bases from V and 7 from J; bases not matched to a gene: 6. The CDR3 is 15 amino acids. CDR3: CASSQETGWTNTIYF. CDR3 DNA: TGTGCCAGCAGCCAAGAGACAGGGTGGACGAACACCATATATTTT.

V gene TRBV4-1 combines with J gene TRBJ1-3; no reliable D call. CDR3 length: 15 residues. Trimming stripped 8 bases from V and 0 bases from J, with 14 bases between. Germline CDR1 reads MGHRA; CDR2 reads YSYEKL. CDR3 residues: CASRDEPGSGNTIYF. CDR3 nucleotides: TGCGCCAGCCGCGATGAGCCTGGCTCTGGAAACACCATATATTTT.

In its sample, this clonotype was seen many times. The chain couples TRBV7-8 to TRBJ2-7; D is uncertain. Germline V gene sequence: CDR1 SGHVS, CDR2 FQNEAQ. Trimming removed 3 bases at V and 2 bases at J, with 11 bases between. There are 14 residues in the CDR3. In DNA form, the CDR3 reads TGTGCCAGCAGCTTGGGTCCAGGTACCTACGAGCAGTACTTC. As protein: CASSLGPGTYEQYF.

The chain couples TRBV20-1 to TRBJ1-2; 10 nucleotides match TRBD1. Germline V gene lookup returns CDR1 DFQATT and CDR2 SNEGSKA (reference sequence). Trimming at V came to 6 bases and at J to 8 bases, leaving 18 bases not matched to a gene. The CDR3 is made up of 16 amino acids. The DNA for the CDR3 is TGCAGTGCCGGTGGAGGGACCGGGACAGGGGTCGGAGGCTACACCTTC. Residues: CSAGGGTGTGVGGYTF.

CDR3 in amino acids: CASSLNPGGGYTF. The CDR3 DNA follows: TGTGCCAGCAGTCTAAACCCAGGGGGTGGCTACACCTTC. V and J are TRBV12-3 or TRBV12-4 and TRBJ1-2, with 7 bases lining up with TRBD1. The trim removed 5 bases at V and 7 bases at J, leaving 7 bases unmatched. The CDR3 extends over 13 amino acids.